The rows below give T cell receptor beta chains drawn from one sample of a study of cytomegalovirus exposure and HLA in healthy donors. Data came from immunoSEQ multiplex PCR; TCRdb stores just in-frame clones and leaves some out. The profile shows under 200,000 clones, roughly 80% of them singletons. The sample taken for sequencing was PBMCs. The receptors shown here come from a man between 35 and 55 years old in good health and CMV-seronegative. The CDR3 runs from the conserved cysteine through the conserved F or W.

cdr3_aa,j_call,v_call
CASSQDWAGANTEAFF,TRBJ1-1,TRBV4-3
CASSWKRGETQYF,TRBJ2-5,TRBV7-2
CASSLLETQYF,TRBJ2-5,TRBV5-4
CSVYRENTGELFF,TRBJ2-2,TRBV29-1
CASSQVNADSISGNTIYF,TRBJ1-3,TRBV4-1
CASGLAGGENTEAFF,TRBJ1-1,TRBV12-5
CASSPLGRDTEAFF,TRBJ1-1,TRBV6-1
CASSPRRGRQPQHF,TRBJ1-5,TRBV7-2
CASSILAWETQYF,TRBJ2-5,TRBV5-8
CASSSFYSTEMNTEAFF,TRBJ1-1,TRBV5-4
CASLSSSRDSYEQYF,TRBJ2-7,TRBV11-2
CASSWSRTSGGTSSYEQYF,TRBJ2-7,TRBV5-1
CASSLGLNQPQHF,TRBJ1-5,TRBV5-5
CASSSSSGGEQYF,TRBJ2-7,TRBV7-9
CASSPGQGNQPQHF,TRBJ1-5,TRBV6-6
CAVSVGGVGNSPLHF,TRBJ1-6,TRBV10-3
CASSSQMNTEAFF,TRBJ1-1,TRBV7-3
CASSAHRADTGEPFF,TRBJ2-2,TRBV9
CASSVGIVSGTEAFF,TRBJ1-1,TRBV9
CASSVVVGGTGELFF,TRBJ2-2,TRBV9
CASSVRPQGRGNSPLHF,TRBJ1-6,TRBV7-2
CASSVGGDGYTF,TRBJ1-2,TRBV9
CASSLGGAYGYTF,TRBJ1-2,TRBV5-5
CASNLRQNNTEAFF,TRBJ1-1,TRBV9
CASEDGGLANSPLHF,TRBJ1-6,TRBV28
CAWTQDNGSPLHF,TRBJ1-6,TRBV30
CASSVQGASYNEQFF,TRBJ2-1,TRBV9
CASSIGGRRGEETQYF,TRBJ2-5,TRBV19
CASSLGYQDTIYF,TRBJ1-3,TRBV7-9
CASSLYRLLLETQYF,TRBJ2-5,TRBV7-2
CSSSSYRERGNQPQHF,TRBJ1-5,TRBV7-9
CASSGSGTREKLFF,TRBJ1-4,TRBV9
CASSLELRGELFF,TRBJ2-2,TRBV5-1
CASSQDWGPYEQYF,TRBJ2-7,TRBV4-1
CSVESVVRGVGEQYF,TRBJ2-7,TRBV29-1
CASSFNRLTGELFF,TRBJ2-2,TRBV11-2
CASSLYGTGEGGGYTF,TRBJ1-2,TRBV7-2
CASSLLSGGQETQYF,TRBJ2-5,TRBV28
CARRYWGSAYEQYF,TRBJ2-7,TRBV6-5
CASRKTAGDEQYF,TRBJ2-7,TRBV9
CASTRQGAREKLFF,TRBJ1-4,TRBV10-2
CASRKLGDRRYEQYF,TRBJ2-7,TRBV6-1
CASSTGQGETDTQYF,TRBJ2-3,TRBV5-1
CAWSRGEHYEQYF,TRBJ2-7,TRBV30
CASSLAAEIPYEQYF,TRBJ2-7,TRBV27
CASSQRPGEKLFF,TRBJ1-4,TRBV11-3